These T cell receptor beta chains were read from a single sample in a study of blood T cell repertoires in COVID-19. Profiled with immunoSEQ multiplex PCR; TCRdb holds only in-frame clones, not every one. The profile shows more than 45,000 clones, 70% to 90% of them singletons. Source material: peripheral blood. The receptors originated from a woman between 65 and 79 years old with active COVID-19. CDR3s include the opening cysteine and the closing phenylalanine or tryptophan. A D gene is named only where the DNA matches it firmly. Size values are once, few and many counts, or a class for expanded clones, and some rows have none.

V gene: TRBV19
D gene: -
J gene: TRBJ1-2
clone size: -
CDR3 DNA: TGTGCCAGTAGCTTCAACAGAGATTTTAACTATGGCTACACCTTC
CDR3 protein: CASSFNRDFNYGYTF

V gene: TRBV4-2
D gene: TRBD2
J gene: TRBJ2-5
clone size: -
CDR3 DNA: TGTGCCAGCAGCCAAGACGGGAGGGAGGCGGGGGAGACCCAGTACTTC
CDR3 protein: CASSQDGREAGETQYF

V gene: TRBV5-1
D gene: -
J gene: TRBJ2-1
clone size: -
CDR3 DNA: TGCGCCAGCAGCTTGGGGCTAGTTGAGCAGTTCTTC
CDR3 protein: CASSLGLVEQFF

V gene: TRBV29-1
D gene: TRBD2
J gene: TRBJ2-5
clone size: few
CDR3 DNA: TGCAGCGCGACAAGACGGAGGACTAGTCAAGAGACCCAGTACTTC
CDR3 protein: CSATRRRTSQETQYF

V gene: TRBV6-5
D gene: -
J gene: TRBJ2-1
clone size: -
CDR3 DNA: TGTGCCAGCAGTTACGCCAGGGCGAATGAGCAGTTCTTC
CDR3 protein: CASSYARANEQFF

V gene: TRBV6-5
D gene: TRBD1
J gene: TRBJ2-7
clone size: few
CDR3 DNA: TGTGCCAGCGGGACCGGACAGGGGGGGGACGAGCAGTACTTC
CDR3 protein: CASGTGQGGDEQYF

V gene: TRBV28
D gene: TRBD2
J gene: TRBJ2-1
clone size: -
CDR3 DNA: TGTGCCAGCACCGTAGGTACTAGCGGGTTATACAATGAGCAGTTCTTC
CDR3 protein: CASTVGTSGLYNEQFF

V gene: TRBV5-8
D gene: -
J gene: TRBJ1-3
clone size: -
CDR3 DNA: TGTGCCAGCAGCTTCCGGTCTGGAAACACCATATATTTT
CDR3 protein: CASSFRSGNTIYF

V gene: TRBV19
D gene: TRBD1
J gene: TRBJ2-7
clone size: -
CDR3 DNA: TGTGCCAGTAGGGGGACAGGTCATCCATCCTACGAGCAGTACTTC
CDR3 protein: CASRGTGHPSYEQYF

V gene: TRBV28
D gene: TRBD1
J gene: TRBJ1-4
clone size: -
CDR3 DNA: TGTGCCAGCAGTGCTACACAGGGGACGAGGGAAAAACTGTTTTTT
CDR3 protein: CASSATQGTREKLFF

V gene: TRBV5-4
D gene: TRBD2
J gene: TRBJ2-1
clone size: -
CDR3 DNA: TGTGCCAGCAGTCCGAGCGGGATTCGCTATGAGCAGTTCTTC
CDR3 protein: CASSPSGIRYEQFF

V gene: TRBV7-6
D gene: TRBD1
J gene: TRBJ2-7
clone size: -
CDR3 DNA: TGTGCCAGCGACAGGGGCTACGAGCAGTACTTC
CDR3 protein: CASDRGYEQYF

V gene: TRBV5-1
D gene: TRBD1
J gene: TRBJ1-1
clone size: -
CDR3 DNA: TGCGCCAGCAAGACGACAGGGGGCTCAAGTACTGAAGCTTTCTTT
CDR3 protein: CASKTTGGSSTEAFF

V gene: TRBV7-8
D gene: TRBD2
J gene: TRBJ2-1
clone size: -
CDR3 DNA: TGTGCCAGCAGCTCGGCGGGGGGTAACAATGAGCAGTTCTTC
CDR3 protein: CASSSAGGNNEQFF

V gene: TRBV2
D gene: -
J gene: TRBJ2-3
clone size: -
CDR3 DNA: TGTGCCAGCAGTAGAAGGGGGATCAGGGATACGCAGTATTTT
CDR3 protein: CASSRRGIRDTQYF

V gene: TRBV6-5
D gene: -
J gene: TRBJ2-2
clone size: -
CDR3 DNA: TGTGCCACCACGGACACCGGGGAGCTGTTTTTT
CDR3 protein: CATTDTGELFF

V gene: TRBV6-6
D gene: TRBD1
J gene: TRBJ2-5
clone size: -
CDR3 DNA: TGTGCCAGCAGCTACAGGGGTGGGGAGACCCAGTACTTC
CDR3 protein: CASSYRGGETQYF

V gene: TRBV5-1
D gene: -
J gene: TRBJ2-3
clone size: -
CDR3 DNA: TGCGCCAGCAGCTTGTCACTAGCTGAAGATACGCAGTATTTT
CDR3 protein: CASSLSLAEDTQYF

V gene: TRBV6-6
D gene: -
J gene: TRBJ1-1
clone size: -
CDR3 DNA: TGTGCCAGCAGTCGAACCCGGGCAGGCAGGGGAGTTGAAGCTTTCTTT
CDR3 protein: CASSRTRAGRGVEAFF

V gene: TRBV28
D gene: -
J gene: TRBJ2-1
clone size: -
CDR3 DNA: TGTGCCAGCAGCCTCTCAATAAAGCGGGAGCAGTTCTTC
CDR3 protein: CASSLSIKREQFF

V gene: TRBV4-1
D gene: -
J gene: TRBJ1-5
clone size: -
CDR3 DNA: TGCGCCAGCAGCCTCACTACTTCCAGGGGTCCTCAGCCCCAGCATTTT
CDR3 protein: CASSLTTSRGPQPQHF

V gene: TRBV6-5
D gene: -
J gene: TRBJ1-4
clone size: -
CDR3 DNA: TGTGCCAGCAGTTACGGGCAGGAAGGTGAAAAACTGTTTTTT
CDR3 protein: CASSYGQEGEKLFF

V gene: TRBV19
D gene: -
J gene: TRBJ2-7
clone size: few
CDR3 DNA: TGTGCCAGTAGTACAGGGGCCCCCTACGAGCAGTACTTC
CDR3 protein: CASSTGAPYEQYF

V gene: TRBV9
D gene: -
J gene: TRBJ1-2
clone size: -
CDR3 DNA: TGTGCCAGCAGCGTAAGTCATTACCCGGAGGGTGGCTACACCTTC
CDR3 protein: CASSVSHYPEGGYTF

V gene: TRBV11-2
D gene: -
J gene: TRBJ2-5
clone size: -
CDR3 DNA: TGTGCCAGCAGCTTCGACCAAGAGACCCAGTACTTC
CDR3 protein: CASSFDQETQYF

V gene: TRBV4-1
D gene: TRBD2
J gene: TRBJ2-3
clone size: -
CDR3 DNA: TGCGCCAGCAGCGGTCTAGCGGTTAGCACAGATACGCAGTATTTT
CDR3 protein: CASSGLAVSTDTQYF

V gene: TRBV5-1
D gene: TRBD2
J gene: TRBJ2-2
clone size: -
CDR3 DNA: TGCGCCAGCAGCTTGCTTTTCAGCGGGGCGAACACCGGGGAGCTGTTTTTT
CDR3 protein: CASSLLFSGANTGELFF

V gene: TRBV30
D gene: -
J gene: TRBJ1-1
clone size: -
CDR3 DNA: TGTGCCTGGGGGGCTAAGTGGGCCGGGAGGACTGAAGCTTTCTTT
CDR3 protein: CAWGAKWAGRTEAFF

V gene: TRBV18
D gene: -
J gene: TRBJ1-5
clone size: -
CDR3 DNA: TGTGCCAGCTCACCCTCGGGTAGTCAGCCCCAGCATTTT
CDR3 protein: CASSPSGSQPQHF

V gene: TRBV24-1
D gene: TRBD2
J gene: TRBJ2-7
clone size: -
CDR3 DNA: TGTGCCACCATCGGGACTAGCGGACCAGAGCGAGGCGGGGCCTACGAGCAGTACTTC
CDR3 protein: CATIGTSGPERGGAYEQYF

V gene: TRBV7-3
D gene: TRBD2
J gene: TRBJ2-1
clone size: -
CDR3 DNA: TGTGCCAGCAGCTTGGGACTAGCTCTATACAATGAGCAGTTCTTC
CDR3 protein: CASSLGLALYNEQFF

V gene: TRBV30
D gene: -
J gene: TRBJ2-4
clone size: -
CDR3 DNA: TGTGCCTGGAGCGCAGGTCCGGGAGATGTAAACATTCAGTACTTC
CDR3 protein: CAWSAGPGDVNIQYF

V gene: TRBV27
D gene: TRBD1
J gene: TRBJ2-2
clone size: -
CDR3 DNA: TGTGCCAGCAGACACCGGACAGGGAACACCGGGGAGCTGTTTTTT
CDR3 protein: CASRHRTGNTGELFF

V gene: TRBV27
D gene: TRBD2
J gene: TRBJ2-7
clone size: -
CDR3 DNA: TGTGCCAGCAGTACTATGGTGCGATCCGGGACTAGATCCTCGAGGGAGCAGTACTTC
CDR3 protein: CASSTMVRSGTRSSREQYF

V gene: TRBV2
D gene: -
J gene: TRBJ2-5
clone size: -
CDR3 DNA: TGTGCCAGCAGTGGAGGGATTTCCTTGGAGACCCAGTACTTC
CDR3 protein: CASSGGISLETQYF

V gene: TRBV24-1
D gene: -
J gene: TRBJ2-1
clone size: -
CDR3 DNA: TGTGCCACAAGACAGAGAAATGAGCAGTTCTTC
CDR3 protein: CATRQRNEQFF

V gene: TRBV5-4
D gene: -
J gene: TRBJ2-5
clone size: -
CDR3 DNA: TGTGCCAGCAGCTCGAAAGGGACAATAGAGACCCAGTACTTC
CDR3 protein: CASSSKGTIETQYF

V gene: TRBV10-3
D gene: -
J gene: TRBJ1-2
clone size: -
CDR3 DNA: TGTGCCATCAGTGAGACAGGGCCGAGGGGCTACACCTTC
CDR3 protein: CAISETGPRGYTF

V gene: TRBV5-6
D gene: -
J gene: TRBJ1-6
clone size: -
CDR3 DNA: TGTGCCAGCAGCTTGACAGCCGACAGCTCCTATAATTCACCCCTCCACTTT
CDR3 protein: CASSLTADSSYNSPLHF

V gene: TRBV19
D gene: -
J gene: TRBJ1-5
clone size: -
CDR3 DNA: TGTGCCAGTAGTATAAGCGGGGGGTGGCAGCCCCAGCATTTT
CDR3 protein: CASSISGGWQPQHF

V gene: TRBV7-8
D gene: -
J gene: TRBJ2-7
clone size: -
CDR3 DNA: TGTGCCAGCAGCGCGCGGGGCCGGGCCCTCTACGAGCAGTACTTC
CDR3 protein: CASSARGRALYEQYF

V gene: TRBV5-1
D gene: TRBD2
J gene: TRBJ2-1
clone size: -
CDR3 DNA: TGCGCCAGCAGCTTGTCCTTGGGGCGGGGGTACAATGAGCAGTTCTTC
CDR3 protein: CASSLSLGRGYNEQFF

V gene: TRBV2
D gene: -
J gene: TRBJ1-2
clone size: -
CDR3 DNA: TGTGCCAGCAGTGAAGCTCGGGGAGCGAACTATGGCTACACCTTC
CDR3 protein: CASSEARGANYGYTF

V gene: TRBV9
D gene: TRBD2
J gene: TRBJ2-5
clone size: -
CDR3 DNA: TGTGCCAGCAGCGTAGATGGACTAGCCCCGGAAGAGACCCAGTACTTC
CDR3 protein: CASSVDGLAPEETQYF

V gene: TRBV3-1/TRBV3-2
D gene: TRBD1
J gene: TRBJ2-3
clone size: -
CDR3 DNA: TGTGCCAGCTTCGACAGGGGGGATACGCAGTATTTT
CDR3 protein: CASFDRGDTQYF

V gene: TRBV30
D gene: -
J gene: TRBJ1-5
clone size: -
CDR3 DNA: TGTGCCTGGAGTGTACACAAGGGAGGGGGTCAGCCCCAGCATTTT
CDR3 protein: CAWSVHKGGGQPQHF

V gene: TRBV7-3
D gene: -
J gene: TRBJ2-3
clone size: few
CDR3 DNA: TGTGCCAGCAGCTTCAAGCGGACTAGCACAGATACGCAGTATTTT
CDR3 protein: CASSFKRTSTDTQYF